Sequencing of this T cell receptor (beta chain) was carried out in a study of blood T cells in healthy people across ages. The study, taken as a whole, reports: Per million T cells, the diversity of TCR beta decreased roughly linearly as age advanced. More naive CD4+ cells and higher diversity were found in long-lived than in aged donors.

A second PCR, run for roughly 7 to 12 cycles, used a sample-barcoded 5' primer plus a J-beta primer mix. TCRdb fed the 5' RACE reads into MiXCR, producing one record per CDR3 protein. The sample carries about 1,400,000 distinct CDR3 sequences, approximately 38% recorded once. Drawn from each donor were around 9.1 milliliters of peripheral blood. This clonotype was recorded a few times. Its antigen remains unidentified. Sequence at one end of the junction differs from germline and may be a read error. Per germline, CDR1 SGDLS and CDR2 YYNGEE. This CDR3 comprises 14 residues. This sequence joins TRBV9 and TRBJ2-1, with TRBD2 identical over 7 bases. This TCR was recovered from a woman younger than 35 in good health. The sample was blood. CDR3 amino acids: CASSVGDYYNEQFF. CDR3 DNA sequence: TGTGCCAGTAGCGTAGGGGACTATTACAATGAGCAGTTCTTC.